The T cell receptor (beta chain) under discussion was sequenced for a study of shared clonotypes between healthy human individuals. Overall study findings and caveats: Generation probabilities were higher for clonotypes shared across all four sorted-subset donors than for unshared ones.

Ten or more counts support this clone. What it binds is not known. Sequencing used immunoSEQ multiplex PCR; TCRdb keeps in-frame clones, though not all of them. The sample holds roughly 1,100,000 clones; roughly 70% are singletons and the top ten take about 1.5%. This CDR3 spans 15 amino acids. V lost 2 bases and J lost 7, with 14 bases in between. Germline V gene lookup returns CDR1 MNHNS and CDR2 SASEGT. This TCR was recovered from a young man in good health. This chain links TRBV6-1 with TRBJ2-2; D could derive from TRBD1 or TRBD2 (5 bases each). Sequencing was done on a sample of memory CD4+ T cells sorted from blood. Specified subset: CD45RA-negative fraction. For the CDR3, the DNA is TGTGCCAGCAGTGAACTCGGGACCCTTGGCGGGGAGCTGTTTTTT. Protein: CASSELGTLGGELFF.